This T cell receptor (beta chain) was captured by sequencing in a study of early T cells in non-severe SARS-CoV-2 infection. About the study: Sequencing targeted bulk RNA from unsorted whole blood, leaving chains unpaired.

This clonotype was recorded many times. Antigen: not known. Individual cDNA molecules were tagged with unique molecular identifiers. In TCRdb, the 5' RACE reads were re-called with MiXCR into one record per CDR3 protein. This repertoire shows tens of thousands of distinct CDR3 sequences, roughly 4.7% found once; its top ten account for approximately 8.4%. The germline gives CDR1 LGHNA, CDR2 YSLEER. The CDR3 extends over 16 amino acids. Trimming removed 0 bases at V and 4 bases at J, with 15 bases between. Study-level results: There was a bias toward anti-spike CD8 responses in VDJdb matching, which missed private and CD4 specificities.

Specimen: whole blood. This clonotype was sampled from an adult who was a healthcare worker with PCR-confirmed SARS-CoV-2 infection or an uninfected control (not recorded which). The rearrangement uses TRBV4-3 and TRBJ2-5, with D perhaps assigned TRBD1 or TRBD2 (5 bases each). DNA for the CDR3: TGCGCCAGCAGCCAAGACGGGGCTAGCCGGGGAGAGACCCAGTACTTC. Amino acids: CASSQDGASRGETQYF.